A selection of T cell receptor beta chains follows, all from one sample in a study of T cell repertoires in cytomegalovirus infection. TCRdb re-derived calls from the reads in MiXCR, one entry per CDR3 protein. Among 150,000 or so distinct CDR3 sequences, roughly 15% were seen once, and the ten largest hold approximately 19%. The sample comprised CD8+ T cells from PBMCs. The receptors stem from a human donor in good health (CMV status not recorded). Some clones in this sample may be carry-over from other donors' samples. CDR3s include the opening cysteine and the closing phenylalanine or tryptophan. The D gene is left open where the match is weak. Size is stated for part of the rows, as once, few or many counts, or as a class when the clone is expanded.

TRBJ2-1 | - | 13 | TRBV7-9 | - | CASSGGRHNEQFF | TGTGCCAGCAGCGGGGGACGGCACAATGAGCAGTTCTTC
TRBJ1-4 | few | 18 | TRBV28 | - | CASSLDRERWGRDEKLFF | TGTGCCAGCAGTTTAGACAGAGAAAGGTGGGGACGTGATGAAAAACTGTTTTTT
TRBJ2-1 | - | 15 | TRBV4-1 | TRBD1 | CASSWGQGANNEQFF | TGCGCCAGCAGCTGGGGACAGGGGGCGAACAATGAGCAGTTCTTC
TRBJ1-5 | - | 14 | TRBV7-2 | - | CASSLEGIVQPQHF | TGTGCCAGCAGCTTAGAAGGGATAGTTCAGCCCCAGCATTTT
TRBJ2-7 | - | 15 | TRBV29-1 | - | CSVSLPGRRTYEQYF | TGCAGCGTTTCACTCCCAGGGAGACGCACCTACGAGCAGTACTTC
TRBJ1-1 | many | 15 | TRBV6-5 | TRBD1 | CASRKGQGLNTEAFF | TGTGCCAGCAGGAAAGGACAGGGTTTGAACACTGAAGCTTTCTTT
TRBJ2-5 | - | 12 | TRBV7-6 | - | CASSYPGETQYF | TGTGCCAGCAGCTACCCGGGAGAGACCCAGTACTTC
TRBJ2-5 | - | 14 | TRBV25-1 | - | CASPREGAGETQYF | TGTGCCAGCCCGAGGGAGGGGGCGGGGGAGACCCAGTACTTC
TRBJ2-5 | - | 17 | TRBV7-6 | TRBD1 | CASSLAWDRGHRETQYF | TGTGCCAGCAGCTTAGCGTGGGACAGGGGGCATCGAGAGACCCAGTACTTC
TRBJ2-1 | - | 16 | TRBV9 | - | CASSVRGSREGNEQFF | TGTGCCAGCAGCGTGAGAGGGTCCCGAGAGGGCAATGAGCAGTTCTTC
TRBJ2-1 | few | 13 | TRBV6-2/TRBV6-3 | - | CATTKAAYNEQFF | TGTGCCACCACGAAGGCTGCGTACAATGAGCAGTTCTTC
TRBJ2-1 | - | 17 | TRBV11-3 | - | CASSLVFGRGVNNEQFF | TGTGCCAGCAGCTTAGTATTTGGCAGGGGGGTGAACAATGAGCAGTTCTTC
TRBJ2-5 | - | 14 | TRBV29-1 | - | CSVEEGYGRETQYF | TGCAGCGTTGAAGAAGGGTACGGCAGGGAGACCCAGTACTTC
TRBJ1-5 | few | 14 | TRBV28 | TRBD1 | CASTNRQGHQPQHF | TGTGCCAGCACCAACCGACAGGGCCATCAGCCCCAGCATTTT
TRBJ2-5 | - | 16 | TRBV11-2 | TRBD2 | CASSLDLTSGRETQYF | TGTGCCAGCAGCTTAGATCTGACTAGCGGGAGGGAGACCCAGTACTTC
TRBJ2-7 | few | 16 | TRBV7-8 | TRBD1 | CASTLGGQGTSYEQYF | TGTGCCAGCACTCTGGGGGGACAGGGGACCTCCTACGAGCAGTACTTC
TRBJ1-1 | few | 15 | TRBV7-2 | TRBD1 | CASSLAQGVSTEAFF | TGTGCCAGCAGCTTAGCACAGGGGGTTAGCACTGAAGCTTTCTTT
TRBJ2-1 | - | 14 | TRBV5-6 | - | CASSASGRRPEQFF | TGTGCCAGCAGCGCTAGTGGGCGGAGGCCTGAGCAGTTCTTC
TRBJ2-1 | few | 16 | TRBV7-9 | TRBD2 | CASSSRLAGGPNEQFF | TGTGCCAGCAGCTCGCGACTAGCGGGAGGGCCCAATGAGCAGTTCTTC
TRBJ2-5 | few | 14 | TRBV7-9 | TRBD1 | CASSSEDRGKTQYF | TGTGCCAGCAGCTCAGAGGACAGGGGAAAGACCCAGTACTTC
TRBJ1-1 | - | 15 | TRBV28 | TRBD1 | CASREPGQGNTEAFF | TGTGCCAGCAGGGAGCCGGGACAGGGGAACACTGAAGCTTTCTTT
TRBJ2-3 | - | 17 | TRBV6-6 | TRBD2 | CASSYSGLAGLRGTQYF | TGTGCCAGCAGTTATTCGGGATTAGCGGGGCTCCGCGGTACGCAGTATTTT
TRBJ1-1 | - | 15 | TRBV11-2 | - | CASRQGQRMNTEAFF | TGTGCCAGCAGACAAGGACAGCGCATGAACACTGAAGCTTTCTTT
TRBJ2-7 | - | 19 | TRBV7-2 | TRBD2 | CASSRPRTPSGGGAYEQYF | TGTGCCAGCAGCCGTCCCAGGACGCCTAGCGGGGGTGGGGCCTACGAGCAGTACTTC
TRBJ2-7 | - | 16 | TRBV20-1 | TRBD1 | CSARAEGDRPSYEQYF | TGCAGTGCTAGAGCCGAAGGGGACAGACCCTCCTACGAGCAGTACTTC
TRBJ2-5 | - | 12 | TRBV29-1 | - | CSSNRGGETQYF | TGCAGCTCCAACAGGGGGGGAGAGACCCAGTACTTC
TRBJ2-1 | few | 19 | TRBV6-2/TRBV6-3 | TRBD2 | CASSYSTSGSSPLYNEQFF | TGTGCCAGCAGTTACTCGACTAGCGGGAGCTCTCCACTTTACAATGAGCAGTTCTTC
TRBJ2-3 | few | 15 | TRBV10-3 | TRBD2 | CAISGTSGVSDTQYF | TGTGCCATCAGTGGGACTAGCGGGGTCTCAGATACGCAGTATTTT
TRBJ2-1 | - | 18 | TRBV27 | - | CASSSLWMGAATFNEQFF | TGTGCCAGCAGTTCCTTATGGATGGGCGCGGCGACTTTCAATGAGCAGTTCTTC
TRBJ1-2 | few | 14 | TRBV14 | TRBD1 | CASSRRDRVSRYTF | TGTGCCAGCAGCCGACGGGACAGGGTTTCTCGCTACACCTTC
TRBJ1-6 | once | 16 | TRBV27 | - | CASSFTGSSYNSPLHF | TGTGCCAGCAGTTTCACAGGGAGCTCCTATAATTCACCCCTCCACTTT
TRBJ2-3 | - | 16 | TRBV12-3/TRBV12-4 | - | CASSLASWEDTDTQYF | TGTGCCAGCAGTTTAGCGTCGTGGGAAGACACAGATACGCAGTATTTT
TRBJ1-5 | - | 13 | TRBV7-6 | - | CASSLAPNQPQHF | TGTGCCAGCAGCTTAGCCCCTAATCAGCCCCAGCATTTT
TRBJ1-5 | - | 15 | TRBV7-6 | - | CASSLDDSPNQPQHF | TGTGCCAGCAGCTTAGACGACAGTCCAAATCAGCCCCAGCATTTT
TRBJ2-2 | - | 14 | TRBV6-6 | - | CASRGVGDTGELFF | TGTGCCAGCCGGGGAGTTGGGGACACCGGGGAGCTGTTTTTT
TRBJ1-6 | few | 16 | TRBV6-8 | - | CASSPETAPYNSPLHF | TGTGCCAGCAGTCCGGAGACAGCCCCTTATAATTCACCCCTCCACTTT
TRBJ2-7 | - | 13 | TRBV5-1 | - | CASSLVVGREQYF | TGCGCCAGCAGCTTGGTTGTTGGGAGAGAGCAGTACTTC
TRBJ2-5 | - | 11 | TRBV6-6 | - | CASGGGETQYF | TGTGCCAGCGGGGGCGGAGAGACCCAGTACTTC
TRBJ2-1 | many | 13 | TRBV28 | - | CASSLARGNEQFF | TGTGCCAGCAGCCTCGCTCGGGGCAATGAGCAGTTCTTC
TRBJ1-1 | many | 13 | TRBV6-1 | - | CASSDGQNTEAFF | TGTGCCAGCAGTGACGGACAGAACACTGAAGCTTTCTTT